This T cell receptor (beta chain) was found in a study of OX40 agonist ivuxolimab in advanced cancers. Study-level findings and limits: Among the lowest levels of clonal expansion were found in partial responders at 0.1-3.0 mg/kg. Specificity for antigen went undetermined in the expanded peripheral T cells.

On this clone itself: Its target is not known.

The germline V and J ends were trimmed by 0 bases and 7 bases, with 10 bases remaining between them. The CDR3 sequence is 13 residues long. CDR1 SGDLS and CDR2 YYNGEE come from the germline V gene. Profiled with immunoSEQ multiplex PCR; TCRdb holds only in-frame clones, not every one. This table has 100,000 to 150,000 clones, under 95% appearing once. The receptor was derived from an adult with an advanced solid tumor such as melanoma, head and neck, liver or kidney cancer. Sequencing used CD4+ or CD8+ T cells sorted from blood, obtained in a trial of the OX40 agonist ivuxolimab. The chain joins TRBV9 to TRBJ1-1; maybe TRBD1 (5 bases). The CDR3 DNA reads TGTGCCAGCAGCGTAGCGCCCGGGGGTGAAGCTTTCTTT. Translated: CASSVAPGGEAFF.